This TCR beta chain emerged from a study of cytomegalovirus exposure and HLA in healthy donors. The CDR3 has 20 residues. CDR1 and CDR2 (germline): MDHEN, SYDVKM. Losses at the gene ends were 2 bases for V and 2 bases for J; bases not matched to a gene: 19. This clone came up a few times. The antigen is undetermined. Primers: 60 Vbeta forward and 13 Jbeta reverse. The assay was immunoSEQ multiplex PCR, and TCRdb's table has in-frame clones only and misses some. The repertoire holds 110,000 to 150,000 clones, with more than 8% as singletons. Study conclusions and caveats: Investigators reported 164 TCR beta chains as tied to cytomegalovirus. There was a cluster of highly shared sequence variants that was likely a sequencing artifact. A later examination showed that TCR association rates differed by HLA locus, with DRB1 most and HLA-C fewest.

This sequence originates from a man aged 45-65 years in good health and CMV-seronegative. The V gene is TRBV28, the J gene TRBJ2-7; 9 nucleotides align to TRBD2. Sequenced sample: PBMCs. CDR3 protein: CASSLTSAGGPRTLPYEQYF. The CDR3 DNA is TGTGCCAGCAGTTTAACTTCTGCGGGAGGGCCAAGGACTCTGCCCTACGAGCAGTACTTC.